This paragraph covers one TCR beta chain sequence. Its antigen remains unknown. This entry is derived from a study of Graves' ophthalmopathy and Graves' hyperthyroidism. For the study at large: Over 18 months of follow-up, stable hyperthyroidism required that no ophthalmopathy appear.

Findings of the study overall: Most thyroid clonotypes with frequency above 0.001 were detected in blood too. The model's prediction of ophthalmopathy progression had approximately 67% sensitivity and around 72% specificity.

Amplified material comprised TCR beta CDR3 regions derived from RNA transcripts. HTBI primers were employed in first-round RT-PCR, then a second-round multiplex PCR followed. One entry per CDR3 protein results from TCRdb running MiXCR on the multiplex PCR reads. The repertoire holds a few hundred thousand distinct CDR3 sequences, with under 45% as singletons. Exclusion covered patients with other autoimmune diseases or uncontrolled infections (as well as pregnancy or lactation). The specimen sequenced was peripheral blood or thyroid tissue (not recorded which). This receptor was taken from an adult man with Graves' hyperthyroidism.

The DNA for the CDR3 is TGCAGAGTCACCGGAACAGGGGCCCACGAGCAGTACTTC. It translates to CRVTGTGAHEQYF. The J gene is TRBJ2-7, the V gene TRBV29-1; TRBD1 agrees at 7 bases. The CDR3 is 13 amino acids. Germline V gene data show CDR1 as SQVTM and CDR2 as ANQGSEA.